The 10 T cell receptor beta chains presented below share a single source sample, sequenced in a study of T cell clonality in common variable immunodeficiency. Libraries were prepared by immunoSEQ multiplex PCR; TCRdb keeps only in-frame clonotypes and omits some of them. The record shows roughly 60,000 clones for this sample, with no singletons present. Sequences were obtained from peripheral blood mononuclear cells. The receptors originated from a person aged 18 to 75 in good health.

To note about this clone: The read terminates 3 residues ahead of where the CDR3 ends, so the germline J gene completes it. This sequence joins TRBV6-2 or TRBV6-3 and TRBJ2-7, with D possibly matching TRBD1 (6 bases). The length of the CDR3 is 16 residues. V lost 5 bases and J 2 bases, leaving 19 bases between the germline ends. The germline gives CDR1 MNHEY, CDR2 SVGEGT. CDR3 region: CASSRGVGDIAYEQYF. Partial CDR3 DNA: TGTGCCAGCAGTAGAGGAGTTGGGGACATAGCCTACGAG.

This clone was seen repeatedly, ten times or more. The read terminates 3 residues ahead of where the CDR3 ends, so the germline J gene completes it. This chain connects TRBV20-1 to TRBJ2-4; TRBD2 matches at 13 bases. CDR1 DFQATT and CDR2 SNEGSKA come from the germline V gene (reference sequence). The CDR3 is 19 amino acids. The trim removed 1 base at V and 0 bases at J, leaving 9 bases unmatched. CDR3 DNA, as far as it was read: TGCAGTGCTAGAGGGGGGGAACTAGCGGGAGGGCTAGCCAAAAACATT. This encodes CSARGGELAGGLAKNI. The full CDR3 protein is CSARGGELAGGLAKNIQYF.

There are many counts of this clone. Coverage ceases 3 residues before the CDR3 finishes, and the germline J gene fills in the end. The J gene is TRBJ2-3, the V gene TRBV12-3 or TRBV12-4; 9 positions agree with TRBD2. The V segment lost 10 bases and the J segment 6 bases; nucleotides outside the gene matches: 8. CDR3 size: 13 residues. CDR3 DNA, as far as it was read: TGTGCCACGGGCGGGAGGGCGAGGGATACG. It translates to CATGGRARDT. The CDR3 reads in full as CATGGRARDTQYF.

This clone was seen at least ten times. Sequencing ends 3 residues short of the CDR3 end; the germline J gene provides the rest. This chain joins TRBV2 and TRBJ2-7, with 8 positions matching TRBD2. The germline V gene has CDR1 SNHLY and CDR2 FYNNEI. V shed 8 bases, J shed 5 bases, and the junction held 8 bases outside the gene matches. The CDR3 is made up of 13 amino acids. CDR3 DNA, as far as it was read: TGTGCCAGCGCAGGACTAGCCGGGGACGAG. This sequence encodes CASAGLAGDE. The entire CDR3 is CASAGLAGDEQYF.

This clone was seen repeatedly, ten times or more. The CDR3 DNA, read in part, is TGTGCCAGCAGCTTTAGGGTGAAGGGGAACTATGGC. It yields the protein CASSFRVKGNYG. The full CDR3 is CASSFRVKGNYGYTF. The chain joins TRBV5-4 to TRBJ1-2, with a weak D call TRBD1 (5 bases). The read falls 3 residues short of the CDR3 end, and the missing part is taken from the germline J gene. This CDR3 is 15 amino acids long. From germline, CDR1 is SGHNT and CDR2 YYREEE (reference sequence). Trimming left V 2 bases short and J 2 bases short, with 13 bases between.

This clone has at least ten counts. CDR3 DNA (partial): TGTGCCTGGAGAGGGGGCTGGGAGACC. Translating it yields CAWRGGWET. The full CDR3 is CAWRGGWETQYF. V usage is TRBV30 and J usage is TRBJ2-5; 7 positions match TRBD1. The CDR3 extends 3 residues past the end of the read, so its final part is completed from the germline J gene. The CDR3 runs to 12 residues. From germline, CDR1 is GTSNPN and CDR2 SVGIG (reference sequence). V lost 3 bases, J lost 5 bases, and 3 bases stayed unmatched.

This clone has a count of ten or more. The read comes to an end 3 residues before the CDR3 does, leaving the germline J gene to fill in the end. The V gene is TRBV6-1, the J gene TRBJ1-6, with D perhaps matching TRBD1 (5 bases). V was shortened by 4 bases and J by 7 bases, with 14 bases between the two germline ends. Germline-derived CDR1 and CDR2 are MNHNS and SASEGT. This CDR3 spans 15 amino acids. The CDR3 bases that were read are TGTGCCAGCAGTGCCACCGGACACTCGAATTCACCC. Its translation: CASSATGHSNSP. In full, the CDR3 reads CASSATGHSNSPLHF.

In its sample, this clone was seen many times. The observed sequence ends 3 residues before the CDR3 terminus, with the missing tail filled in from the germline J gene. V and J are TRBV10-3 and TRBJ2-7; possible D gene TRBD1, 5 bases. CDR1 is ENHRY, CDR2 SYGVKD, per germline. Deletions cut 5 bases from V and 4 bases from J, with 15 bases between. This CDR3 has 14 amino acids. The CDR3 DNA, read in part, is TGTGCCATCAGTACCCAGGGTATTTATTACGAG. This encodes CAISTQGIYYE. The entire CDR3 protein is CAISTQGIYYEQYF.

This clone was seen many times. The CDR3 end lies 3 residues beyond the end of the read and is filled in from the germline J gene. The J gene is TRBJ2-5, the V gene TRBV4-2, with TRBD2 matching 9 bases. The CDR3 length is 18 residues. The V segment lost 1 base and the J segment 3 bases; nucleotides outside the gene matches: 12. Germline V gene data show CDR1 as LGHNA and CDR2 as YNFKEQ. The CDR3 region is CASSQGAVLASGEETQYF. CDR3 bases read: TGTGCCAGCAGCCAAGGGGCGGTGTTGGCTAGCGGGGAAGAGACC.

Regarding this clone: The DNA ends 3 residues before the CDR3 does, and the rest of the CDR3 is filled in from the germline J gene. Other DNA sequences in the sample encode the same CDR3. V is TRBV2 and J is TRBJ2-7, with D perhaps TRBD2 (7 bases). The V gene's germline CDR1 is SNHLY and CDR2 FYNNEI. The CDR3 covers 15 residues. Trimming removed 7 bases at V and 0 bases at J, with 16 bases between. The sequenced part of the CDR3 DNA is TGTGCCAGCATTGAGGGGGGGAGTTACTCCTACGAG. Translated, it gives CASIEGGSYSYE. The full CDR3 sequence reads CASIEGGSYSYEQYF.